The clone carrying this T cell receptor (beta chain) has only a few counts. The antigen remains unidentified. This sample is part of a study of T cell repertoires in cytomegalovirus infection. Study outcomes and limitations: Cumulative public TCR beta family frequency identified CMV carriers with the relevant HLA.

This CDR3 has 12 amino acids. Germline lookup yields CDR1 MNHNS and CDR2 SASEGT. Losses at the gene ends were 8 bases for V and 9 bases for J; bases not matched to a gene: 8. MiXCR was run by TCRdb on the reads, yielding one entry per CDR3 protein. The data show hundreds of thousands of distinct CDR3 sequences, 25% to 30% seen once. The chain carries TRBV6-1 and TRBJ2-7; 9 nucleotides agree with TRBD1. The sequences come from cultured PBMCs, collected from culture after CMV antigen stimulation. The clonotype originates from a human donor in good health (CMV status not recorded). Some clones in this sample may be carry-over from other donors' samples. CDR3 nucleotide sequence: TGTGCCAGCCTGGACAGGGGTACCGTGCAGTACTTC. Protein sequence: CASLDRGTVQYF.